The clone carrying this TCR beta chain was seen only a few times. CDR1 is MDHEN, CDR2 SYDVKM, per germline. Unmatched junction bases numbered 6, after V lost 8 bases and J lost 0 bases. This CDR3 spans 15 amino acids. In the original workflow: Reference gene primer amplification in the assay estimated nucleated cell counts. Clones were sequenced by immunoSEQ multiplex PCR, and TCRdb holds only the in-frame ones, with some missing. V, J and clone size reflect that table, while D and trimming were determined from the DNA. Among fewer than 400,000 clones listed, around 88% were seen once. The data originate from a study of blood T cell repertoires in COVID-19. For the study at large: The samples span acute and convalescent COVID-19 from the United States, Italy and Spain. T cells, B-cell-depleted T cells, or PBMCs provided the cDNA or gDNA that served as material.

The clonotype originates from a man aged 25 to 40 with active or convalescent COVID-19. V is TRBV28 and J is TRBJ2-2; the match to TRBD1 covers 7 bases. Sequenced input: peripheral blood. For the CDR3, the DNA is TGTGCCAGCGTACCGGGACAGACGAACACCGGGGAGCTGTTTTTT. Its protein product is CASVPGQTNTGELFF.